This T cell receptor beta chain was sequenced for a study of T cell responses to AZD1222 COVID-19 vaccine. General study results and limits: Spike-spanning, vaccine-associated CD4 TCRs were dominant at 160-218 and 743-854.

Clones were sequenced by immunoSEQ multiplex PCR, and TCRdb holds only the in-frame ones, with some missing. The repertoire includes 250,000 to 300,000 clones, around 93% of them detected once, and around 0.5% sits in the top ten. Germline CDR1 and CDR2: MNHEY and SMNVEV (reference sequence). After removal of 4 bases from V and 0 bases from J, the junction contained 7 bases not matched to a gene. The CDR3 spans 17 residues. In its sample, this clone was seen once. No antigen is known for it. The sample was peripheral blood, taken 28 days after the second AZD1222 dose. This chain uses TRBV27 with TRBJ2-3, with 10 bases fitting TRBD2. The origin of this receptor is an adult who received the AZD1222 COVID-19 vaccine. CDR3 in DNA: TGTGCCAGCAGTTCCCCACTAGCGGGATATAGCACAGATACGCAGTATTTT. Its protein product is CASSSPLAGYSTDTQYF.